This T cell receptor (beta chain) came from a study of cytomegalovirus exposure and HLA in healthy donors. The CDR3 loop spans 17 amino acids. V shed 2 bases and J 6 bases; nucleotides not matched to a gene: 9. Per germline, CDR1 LNHDA and CDR2 SQIVND (reference sequence). Amplification used 60 Vbeta primers and 13 Jbeta primers. The protocol was immunoSEQ multiplex PCR, while the TCRdb copy is restricted to in-frame clones and leaves out a portion. The data hold around 200,000 clones, with almost 85% observed a single time. As for this clone: Its cognate antigen is unknown.

Study observations and caveats: CMV serostatus was the only recorded immune exposure for donors. One cluster of highly shared sequence variants probably arose as a sequencing artifact. Cytomegalovirus-associated status was assigned to some 160 TCR beta chains.

Input material: PBMCs. The sequence came from a woman aged 45-60 years in good health and CMV-seronegative. The chain employs TRBV19 and TRBJ1-5; 11 bases are a match to TRBD1. The CDR3 nucleotides are TGTGCCAGTAGTATATTTGGACAGGGGGCATCAAGTCAGCCCCAGCATTTT. This translates into CASSIFGQGASSQPQHF. The variable domain in full, completed from reference TRBV19 and TRBJ1-5, reads DGGITQSPKYLFRKEGQNVTLSCEQNLNHDAMYWYRQDPGQGLRLIYYSQIVNDFQKGDIAEGYSVSREKKESFPLTVTSAQKNPTAFYLCASSIFGQGASSQPQHFGDGTRLSIL.